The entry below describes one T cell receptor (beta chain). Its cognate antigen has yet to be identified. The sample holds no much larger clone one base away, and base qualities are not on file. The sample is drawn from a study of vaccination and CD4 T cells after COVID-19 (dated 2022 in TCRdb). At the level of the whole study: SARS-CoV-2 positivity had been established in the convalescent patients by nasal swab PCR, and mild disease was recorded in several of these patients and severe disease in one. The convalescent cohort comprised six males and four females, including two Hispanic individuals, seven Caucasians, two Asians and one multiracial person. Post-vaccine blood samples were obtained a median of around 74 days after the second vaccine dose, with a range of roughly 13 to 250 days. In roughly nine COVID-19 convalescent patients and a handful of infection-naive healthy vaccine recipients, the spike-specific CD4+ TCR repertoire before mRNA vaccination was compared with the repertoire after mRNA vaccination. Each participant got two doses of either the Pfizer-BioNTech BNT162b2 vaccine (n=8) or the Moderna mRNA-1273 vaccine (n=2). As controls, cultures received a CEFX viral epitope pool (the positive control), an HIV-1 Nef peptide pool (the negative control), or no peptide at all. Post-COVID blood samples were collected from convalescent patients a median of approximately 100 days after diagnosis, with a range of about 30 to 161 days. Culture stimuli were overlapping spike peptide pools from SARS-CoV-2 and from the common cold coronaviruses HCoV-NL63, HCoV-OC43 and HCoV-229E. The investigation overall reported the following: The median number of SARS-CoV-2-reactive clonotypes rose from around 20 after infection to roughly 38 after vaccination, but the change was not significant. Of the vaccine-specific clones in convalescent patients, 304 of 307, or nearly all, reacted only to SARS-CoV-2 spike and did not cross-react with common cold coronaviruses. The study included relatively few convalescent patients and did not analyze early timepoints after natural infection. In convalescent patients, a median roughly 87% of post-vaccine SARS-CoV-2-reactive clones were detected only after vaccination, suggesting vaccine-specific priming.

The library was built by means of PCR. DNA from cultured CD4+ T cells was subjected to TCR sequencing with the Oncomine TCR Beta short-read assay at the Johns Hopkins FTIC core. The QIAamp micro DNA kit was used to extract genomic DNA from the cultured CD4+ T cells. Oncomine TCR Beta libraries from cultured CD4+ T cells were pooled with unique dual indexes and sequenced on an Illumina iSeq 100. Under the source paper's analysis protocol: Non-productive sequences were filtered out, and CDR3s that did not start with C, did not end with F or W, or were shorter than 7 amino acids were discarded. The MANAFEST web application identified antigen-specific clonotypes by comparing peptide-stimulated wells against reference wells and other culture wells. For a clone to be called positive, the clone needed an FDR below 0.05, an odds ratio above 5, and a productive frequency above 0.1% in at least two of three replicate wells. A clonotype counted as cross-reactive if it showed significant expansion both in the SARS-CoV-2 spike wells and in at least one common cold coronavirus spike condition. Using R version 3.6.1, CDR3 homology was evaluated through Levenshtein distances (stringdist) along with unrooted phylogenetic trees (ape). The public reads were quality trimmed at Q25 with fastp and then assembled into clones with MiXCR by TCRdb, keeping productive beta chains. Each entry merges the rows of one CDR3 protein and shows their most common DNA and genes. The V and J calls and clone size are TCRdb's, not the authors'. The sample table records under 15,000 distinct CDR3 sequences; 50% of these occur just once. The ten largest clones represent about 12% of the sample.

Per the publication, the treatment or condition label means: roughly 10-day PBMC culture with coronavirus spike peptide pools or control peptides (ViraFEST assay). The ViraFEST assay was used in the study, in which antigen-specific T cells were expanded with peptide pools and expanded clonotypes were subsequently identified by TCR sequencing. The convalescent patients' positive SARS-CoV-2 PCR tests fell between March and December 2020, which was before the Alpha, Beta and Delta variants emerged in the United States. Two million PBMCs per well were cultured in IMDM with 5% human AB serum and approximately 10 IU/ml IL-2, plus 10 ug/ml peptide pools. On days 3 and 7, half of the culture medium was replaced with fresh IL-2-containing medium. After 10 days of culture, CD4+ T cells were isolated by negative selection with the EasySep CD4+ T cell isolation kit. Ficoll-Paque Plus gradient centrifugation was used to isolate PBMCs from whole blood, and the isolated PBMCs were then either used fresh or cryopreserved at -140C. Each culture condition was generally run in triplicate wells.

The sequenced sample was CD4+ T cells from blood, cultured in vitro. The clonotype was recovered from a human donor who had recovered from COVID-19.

The CDR3 region: CASSLGRMGMSPLHF. The nucleotide sequence is TGTGCCAGCAGTTTGGGACGGATGGGAATGTCACCCCTCCACTTT. Recombination connected TRBV6-5 to TRBJ1-6; 5 matching bases give a weak D call of TRBD1. From its cysteine to its phenylalanine, the CDR3 spans 15 amino acids. The read is trimmed to its CDR3 DNA, 45 bases read in frame from base 1. V sheds 4 bases and J sheds 10 bases, leaving 17 bases between their ends. The germline V gene provides CDR1 MNHEY and CDR2 SVGAGI.